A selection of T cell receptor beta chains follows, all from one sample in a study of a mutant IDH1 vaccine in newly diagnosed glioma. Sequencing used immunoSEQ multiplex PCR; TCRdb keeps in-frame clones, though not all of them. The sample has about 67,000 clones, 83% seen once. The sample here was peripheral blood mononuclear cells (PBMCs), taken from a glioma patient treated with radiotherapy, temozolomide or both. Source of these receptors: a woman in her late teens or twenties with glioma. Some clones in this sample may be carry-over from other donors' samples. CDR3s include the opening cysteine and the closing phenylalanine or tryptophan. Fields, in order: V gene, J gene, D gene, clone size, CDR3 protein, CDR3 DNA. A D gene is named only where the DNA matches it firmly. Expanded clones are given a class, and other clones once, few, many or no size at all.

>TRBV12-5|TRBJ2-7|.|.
CASGSALTGEQYF
TGTGCTAGTGGCTCCGCGCTAACGGGCGAGCAGTACTTC
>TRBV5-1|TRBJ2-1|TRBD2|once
CASSFLAGGPNPNEQFF
TGCGCCAGCAGCTTCCTGGCGGGAGGCCCTAACCCCAATGAGCAGTTCTTC
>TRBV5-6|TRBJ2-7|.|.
CASSLEGTYEQYF
TGTGCCAGCAGCTTGGAGGGCACCTACGAGCAGTACTTC
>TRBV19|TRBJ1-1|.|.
CANRGTEAFF
TGTGCAAATAGGGGCACTGAAGCTTTCTTT
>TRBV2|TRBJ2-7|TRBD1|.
CASSGQGWEQYF
TGTGCCAGCAGTGGACAGGGATGGGAGCAGTACTTC
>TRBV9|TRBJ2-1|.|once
CASSVTTSSYNEQFF
TGTGCCAGCAGCGTAACGACTAGCTCCTACAATGAGCAGTTCTTC
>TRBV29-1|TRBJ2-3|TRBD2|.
CSVHSGRNTDTQYF
TGCAGCGTCCACAGCGGGAGGAACACAGATACGCAGTATTTT
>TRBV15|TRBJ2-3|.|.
CATGWGQYF
TGTGCCACCGGGTGGGGGCAGTATTTT
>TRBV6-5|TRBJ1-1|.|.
CASSSFETPPNTEAFF
TGTGCCAGCAGTTCTTTTGAGACACCCCCGAACACTGAAGCTTTCTTT
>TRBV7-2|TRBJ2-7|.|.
CASSLALKGSYEQYF
TGTGCCAGCAGCTTAGCCCTCAAGGGCTCCTACGAGCAGTACTTC
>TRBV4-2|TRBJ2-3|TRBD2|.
CASRPGLATDTQYF
TGTGCCAGCCGGCCGGGACTAGCAACCGATACGCAGTATTTT
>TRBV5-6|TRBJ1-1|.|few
CASSFVGPQEAFF
TGTGCCAGCAGCTTCGTGGGCCCACAGGAAGCTTTCTTT
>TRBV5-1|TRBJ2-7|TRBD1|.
CASSSAGQGVREQYF
TGCGCCAGCAGCTCCGCGGGACAGGGGGTTCGCGAGCAGTACTTC
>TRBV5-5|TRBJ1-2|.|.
CASRRDQGYYGYTF
TGTGCCAGCAGGCGGGATCAGGGGTACTATGGCTACACCTTC
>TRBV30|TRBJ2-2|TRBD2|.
CAWSILAGLNTGELFF
TGTGCCTGGAGCATACTAGCGGGCTTGAACACCGGGGAGCTGTTTTTT
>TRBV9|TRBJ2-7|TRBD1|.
CASSVQGTGNEQYF
TGTGCCAGCAGCGTACAGGGGACAGGGAACGAGCAGTACTTC
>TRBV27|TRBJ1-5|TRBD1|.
CASRQGGQPQHF
TGTGCCAGTAGACAGGGCGGCCAGCCCCAGCATTTT
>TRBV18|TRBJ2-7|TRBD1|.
CASSPITGGAFNEQYF
TGTGCCAGCTCACCCATTACAGGGGGCGCATTCAACGAGCAGTACTTC
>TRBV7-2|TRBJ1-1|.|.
CASSLAALEAFF
TGTGCCAGCAGCTTGGCTGCCCTTGAAGCTTTCTTT
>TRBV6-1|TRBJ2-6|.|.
CASSGDSQDSGANVLTF
TGTGCCAGCAGTGGGGATAGTCAAGACTCTGGGGCCAACGTCCTGACTTTC
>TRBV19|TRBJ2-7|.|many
CASSLGNEQYF
TGTGCCAGTAGTCTGGGAAACGAGCAGTACTTC
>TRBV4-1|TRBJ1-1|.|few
CASRRQEGLNTEAFF
TGCGCCAGCCGCAGACAGGAGGGGTTGAACACTGAAGCTTTCTTT
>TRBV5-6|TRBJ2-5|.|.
CASSLGQSIPETQYF
TGTGCCAGCAGCTTGGGACAGTCGATCCCGGAGACCCAGTACTTC
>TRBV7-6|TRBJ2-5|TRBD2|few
CASSLSGGAETQYF
TGTGCCAGCAGCTTGAGCGGGGGGGCGGAGACCCAGTACTTC
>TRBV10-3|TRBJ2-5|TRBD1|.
CAGSSSPGGTQYF
TGTGCCGGGTCGTCGTCGCCAGGGGGAACCCAGTACTTC
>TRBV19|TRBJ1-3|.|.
CASSRTTRHSGNTIYF
TGTGCCAGTAGCCGAACAACACGCCACTCTGGAAACACCATATATTTT
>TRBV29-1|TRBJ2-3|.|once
CSGLPLADTQYF
TGCTCGGGACTCCCCCTTGCTGATACGCAGTATTTT
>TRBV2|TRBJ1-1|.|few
CASSVVFTEAFF
TGTGCCAGCAGTGTTGTGTTCACTGAAGCTTTCTTT
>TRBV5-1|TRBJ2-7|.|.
CASRTDSYEQYF
TGCGCCAGTCGGACGGACTCCTACGAGCAGTACTTC
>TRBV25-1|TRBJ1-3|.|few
CASSPTAGNTIYF
TGTGCCAGCAGCCCGACAGCTGGAAACACCATATATTTT
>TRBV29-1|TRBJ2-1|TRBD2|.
CSVVWLAGHNEQFF
TGCAGCGTTGTCTGGCTAGCGGGCCACAATGAGCAGTTCTTC
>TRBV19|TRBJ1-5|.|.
CASSDYLSLEQPQHF
TGTGCCAGTAGTGACTACCTCTCGTTGGAGCAGCCCCAGCATTTT
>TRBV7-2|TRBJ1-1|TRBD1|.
CASSFVQTKQGAGAFF
TGTGCCAGCAGCTTTGTCCAGACAAAACAGGGGGCAGGAGCTTTCTTT
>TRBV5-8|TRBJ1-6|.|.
CASSFTGGPVSPLHF
TGTGCCAGCAGCTTCACGGGGGGGCCAGTTTCACCCCTCCACTTT
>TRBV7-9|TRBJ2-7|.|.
CASSPRGRDSYEQYF
TGTGCCAGCAGCCCGCGGGGCAGAGACTCCTACGAGCAGTACTTC
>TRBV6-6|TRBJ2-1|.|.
CASTGLPRGEQFF
TGTGCCAGCACCGGGCTGCCAAGAGGTGAGCAGTTCTTC
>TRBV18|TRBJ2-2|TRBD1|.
CASSARGQGATGELFF
TGTGCCAGCTCAGCGAGGGGACAGGGTGCCACCGGGGAGCTGTTTTTT
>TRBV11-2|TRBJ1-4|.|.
CASSLFQNEKLFF
TGTGCCAGCAGCTTATTCCAGAATGAAAAACTGTTTTTT
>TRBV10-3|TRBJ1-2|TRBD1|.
CAISGAGGDEGYGYTF
TGTGCCATCAGTGGGGCAGGGGGCGACGAGGGCTATGGCTACACCTTC
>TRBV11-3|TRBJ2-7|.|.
CASSMGGAPEQYF
TGTGCCAGCAGCATGGGGGGCGCACCCGAGCAGTACTTC
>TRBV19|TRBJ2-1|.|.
CAIGRGGEQFF
TGTGCCATTGGCAGGGGGGGAGAGCAGTTCTTC
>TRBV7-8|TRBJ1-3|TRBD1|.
CASSLRTGGDTIYF
TGTGCCAGCAGCTTAAGGACAGGGGGAGACACCATATATTTT
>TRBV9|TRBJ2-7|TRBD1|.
CASSAGQGKGEQYF
TGTGCCAGCAGCGCTGGACAGGGAAAGGGCGAGCAGTACTTC
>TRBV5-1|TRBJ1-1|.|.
CASSRTDTEAFF
TGCGCCAGCAGCAGGACGGACACTGAAGCTTTCTTT
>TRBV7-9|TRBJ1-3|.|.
CASSIFGRGGSGNTIYF
TGTGCCAGCAGCATCTTCGGCCGGGGGGGCTCTGGAAACACCATATATTTT
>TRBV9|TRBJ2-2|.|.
CASSVGTPKPRGELFF
TGTGCCAGCAGCGTAGGGACCCCCAAGCCGCGCGGGGAGCTGTTTTTT
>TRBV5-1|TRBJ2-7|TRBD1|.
CASSLTGDSGYEQYF
TGCGCCAGCAGCTTAACAGGGGATAGTGGCTACGAGCAGTACTTC
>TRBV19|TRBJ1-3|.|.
CASRANQGYGNTIYF
TGTGCCAGTAGGGCGAATCAGGGGTACGGAAACACCATATATTTT